The 30 T cell receptor beta chains below were found in one sample sequenced in a study of blood T cell repertoires in COVID-19 (dated by TCRdb to 2020 to 2021). Libraries were built with the immunoSEQ multiplex PCR assay. The table was pulled from immuneACCESS by TCRdb, which kept in-frame rearrangements only. Such tables lose some clones; where checked, under half of the loss comes from unresolved V genes, and the rest has no known cause. The sample table holds approximately 150,000 clones, of which roughly 84% were seen once. The top ten hold approximately 4.6% of the sample. Sequencing was done on a sample of peripheral blood. The receptor source for this set is a human donor in a cohort sampled during active COVID-19.

The J gene is TRBJ2-3, the V gene TRBV3-1 (or the pseudogene TRBV3-2), with 13 bases that match TRBD2. This CDR3 comprises 19 residues. J lost 2 bases, V lost 5 bases, and 13 bases had no gene match. Germline V gene data show CDR1 as LGHDT and CDR2 as YNNKEL (reference sequence). CDR3 residues: CASSKSEWGLAGFTDTQYF. The CDR3 DNA reads TGTGCCAGCAGCAAGTCCGAATGGGGACTAGCGGGGTTCACAGATACGCAGTATTTT.

This clone was recorded a few times. The chain carries TRBV7-2 and TRBJ2-7; 8 nucleotides line up with TRBD2. Per germline, CDR1 SGHTA and CDR2 FQGNSA. Losses at the gene ends were 1 base for V and 7 bases for J; bases not matched to a gene: 6. This CDR3 contains 14 residues. DNA for the CDR3: TGTGCCAGCAGCTTAGGGCTAGCGGGTGGAGAGCAGTACTTC. Protein: CASSLGLAGGEQYF.

The chain couples TRBV20-1 to TRBJ2-2; 8 nucleotides align to TRBD2. CDR3 length: 15 amino acids. CDR1 and CDR2 from the germline V gene are DFQATT and SNEGSKA (reference sequence). The ends lost 3 bases at V and 2 bases at J; junction bases unmatched: 5. Here the CDR3 DNA reads TGCAGTGCTAGTTCAGCGGGGGACAACACCGGGGAGCTGTTTTTT. As protein: CSASSAGDNTGELFF.

The rearrangement uses TRBV6-6 and TRBJ1-2, with D possibly TRBD1 on 5 matching bases. CDR1 and CDR2 (germline): MNHNY, SVGAGI (reference sequence). This CDR3 is 14 amino acids long. Trimming left V 4 bases short and J 5 bases short, with 14 bases between. As DNA, the CDR3 is TGTGCCAGCAGTTCTACAGGAGTCCTTTATGGCTACACCTTC. This sequence encodes CASSSTGVLYGYTF.

The chain is built from TRBV30 and TRBJ2-3; 11 positions match TRBD2. The trim removed 2 bases at V and 0 bases at J, leaving 7 bases unmatched. The CDR3 loop spans 17 amino acids. Germline CDR1 GTSNPN, CDR2 SVGIG (reference sequence). The CDR3 nucleotides are TGTGCCTGGAGTTCTCCGGGACTAGCGGACAGCACAGATACGCAGTATTTT. Translated: CAWSSPGLADSTDTQYF.

The chain carries TRBV28 and TRBJ2-7, with D maybe TRBD1 (5 bases). The CDR3 runs 12 residues. V was shortened by 9 bases and J by 2 bases, with 11 bases between the two germline ends. CDR1 and CDR2 (germline): MDHEN, SYDVKM. The CDR3 DNA reads TGTGCCAGTAGGGGTTTAACCTACGAGCAGTACTTC. This codes for CASRGLTYEQYF.

The V call is TRBV18, the J call TRBJ2-1; 10 bases align to TRBD2. Per germline, CDR1 KGHSH and CDR2 LQKENI. This CDR3 spans 15 amino acids. Trimming at V came to 2 bases and at J to 5 bases, leaving 3 bases not matched to a gene. CDR3 in DNA: TGTGCCAGCTCACCATGGCTAGCGGGAGACAATGAGCAGTTCTTC. This encodes CASSPWLAGDNEQFF. Filled out from reference TRBV18 and TRBJ2-1, the complete variable domain reads NAGVMQNPRHLVRRRGQEARLRCSPMKGHSHVYWYRQLPEEGLKFMVYLQKENIIDESGMPKERFSAEFPKEGPSILRIQQVVRGDSAAYFCASSPWLAGDNEQFFGPGTRLTVL.

The V call is TRBV27, the J call TRBJ2-5; 7 bases are a match to TRBD2. Per the germline V gene, CDR1 is MNHEY and CDR2 is SMNVEV (reference sequence). Trimming at V came to 0 bases and at J to 4 bases, leaving 2 bases not matched to a gene. The CDR3 length is 14 residues. CDR3 sequence reads: CASSLSRGGETQYF. Here the CDR3 DNA reads TGTGCCAGCAGTTTATCCCGCGGGGGAGAGACCCAGTACTTC.

The CDR3 reads CASSQWLAGRQLRRQFF. CDR3 nucleotide sequence: TGCGCCAGCAGCCAATGGCTAGCGGGGAGACAACTCCGTAGGCAGTTCTTC. The chain is built from TRBV4-1 and TRBJ2-1; 9 nucleotides match TRBD2. Looked up from germline, CDR1 is MGHRA and CDR2 is YSYEKL. With V trimmed by 2 bases and J by 12 bases, 17 bases remained unmatched. The CDR3 runs to 17 residues.

The chain joins TRBV5-4 to TRBJ2-4; the D gene is possibly TRBD2 (6 bases). Trimming left V 3 bases short and J 5 bases short, with 15 bases between. CDR1 SGHNT and CDR2 YYREEE come from the germline V gene (reference sequence). CDR3 size: 15 residues. The chain's CDR3 is CASSSAGTGENIQYF. The CDR3 coding sequence is TGTGCCAGCAGCTCGGCCGGGACGGGGGAAAACATTCAGTACTTC.

CDR3 nucleotide sequence: TGTGCCAGCAGCTTTTATTGGACAGCAACGGGTGAAAAACTGTTTTTT. This codes for CASSFYWTATGEKLFF. J is TRBJ1-4 and V is TRBV5-5; TRBD1 is a possible D gene (6 bases). Germline lookup yields CDR1 SGHKS and CDR2 YYEKEE (reference sequence). Trimming removed 2 bases at V and 7 bases at J, with 18 bases between. The CDR3 spans 16 residues.

This clone was seen once. V and J are TRBV5-1 and TRBJ2-3, with 8 bases that match TRBD2. Germline-derived CDR1 and CDR2 are SGHRS and YFSETQ. This CDR3 comprises 16 residues. Losses at the gene ends were 0 bases for V and 3 bases for J; bases not matched to a gene: 6. The CDR3 DNA follows: TGCGCCAGCAGCTTGGCCCGGGCGGGAGGAACAGATACGCAGTATTTT. This gives the protein CASSLARAGGTDTQYF.

V gene TRBV28 combines with J gene TRBJ1-4; 8 bases map to TRBD1. The CDR3 totals 17 residues. Trimming removed 4 bases from V and 3 bases from J; junction bases left unmatched: 10. Germline loops: CDR1 MDHEN, CDR2 SYDVKM. The CDR3: CASSSGTGRLANEKLFF. The DNA for the CDR3 is TGTGCCAGCAGTTCCGGGACAGGAAGGTTGGCTAATGAAAAACTGTTTTTT.

This clone was seen once. The rearrangement uses TRBV19 and TRBJ2-5; TRBD1 aligns across 9 bases. The CDR3 covers 14 residues. J lost 5 bases, V lost 5 bases, and 6 bases had no gene match. Germline V gene sequence: CDR1 LNHDA, CDR2 SQIVND (reference sequence). The DNA for the CDR3 is TGTGCCAGTAGTGTGACAGGGGGTGGGGAGACCCAGTACTTC. This encodes CASSVTGGGETQYF.

This sequence joins TRBV4-1 and TRBJ1-1; TRBD1 aligns across 11 bases. J lost 0 bases, V lost 4 bases, and 7 bases had no gene match. CDR3 size: 17 residues. Germline V gene lookup returns CDR1 MGHRA and CDR2 YSYEKL. CDR3 region: CASSRGQGAGMNTEAFF. As DNA, the CDR3 is TGCGCCAGCAGCCGCGGACAGGGGGCGGGAATGAACACTGAAGCTTTCTTT.

The genes are TRBV5-4 and TRBJ1-4; 8 positions agree with TRBD1. Per germline, CDR1 SGHNT and CDR2 YYREEE (reference sequence). After removal of 4 bases from V and 6 bases from J, the junction contained 8 bases not matched to a gene. The CDR3 extends over 15 amino acids. CDR3 sequence: CASSLQTGEDEKLFF. For the CDR3, the DNA is TGTGCCAGCAGCCTCCAGACAGGGGAGGATGAAAAACTGTTTTTT.

This clone came up once. This chain links TRBV9 with TRBJ2-1; D is unclear. The V end lost 4 bases, the J end lost 7 bases, and 18 bases lay between the germline ends. Germline lookup yields CDR1 SGDLS and CDR2 YYNGEE. The CDR3 extends over 15 amino acids. The CDR3 bases are TGTGCCAGCAGCCTTGAAATCGCTAACTTAAATGAGCAGTTCTTC. This sequence encodes CASSLEIANLNEQFF.

This chain connects TRBV10-3 to TRBJ2-5; the D gene is possibly TRBD2 (6 bases). V dropped 3 bases and J dropped 2 bases, with 10 bases sitting between them. CDR3 size: 14 residues. From germline, CDR1 is ENHRY and CDR2 SYGVKD. CDR3 protein: CAISDGGDQETQYF. The CDR3 nucleotides are TGTGCCATCAGTGACGGAGGGGATCAAGAGACCCAGTACTTC.

The J gene is TRBJ2-5, the V gene TRBV5-1, with 9 bases lining up with TRBD2. Looked up from germline, CDR1 is SGHRS and CDR2 is YFSETQ. With V trimmed by 4 bases and J by 5 bases, 9 bases remained unmatched. This CDR3 is built from 15 residues. Here the CDR3 reads CASSPSAGGEETQYF. CDR3 nucleotide sequence: TGCGCCAGCAGCCCTTCTGCGGGAGGGGAGGAGACCCAGTACTTC.

The chain combines TRBV6-5 with TRBJ2-3, with 9 nucleotides matching TRBD2. After removal of 0 bases from V and 4 bases from J, the junction contained 5 bases not matched to a gene. Germline V gene data show CDR1 as MNHEY and CDR2 as SVGAGI. This CDR3 has 16 residues. CDR3 protein: CASSYSPSGISDTQYF. The CDR3, as DNA: TGTGCCAGCAGTTACTCGCCTAGCGGGATCTCAGATACGCAGTATTTT.

J is TRBJ2-1 and V is TRBV9, with 7 bases lining up with TRBD1. The CDR3 consists of 17 residues. Germline lookup yields CDR1 SGDLS and CDR2 YYNGEE. After removal of 3 bases from V and 6 bases from J, the junction contained 15 bases not matched to a gene. The CDR3 here is CASSAQPQGMGTNEQFF. The CDR3 DNA sequence: TGTGCCAGCAGCGCCCAGCCACAGGGGATGGGGACCAATGAGCAGTTCTTC.

The V and J genes are TRBV11-2 and TRBJ1-1; 8 nucleotides line up with TRBD1. The germline CDR1 and CDR2 sequences are SGHAT and FQNNGV. The CDR3 extends over 13 amino acids. V shed 5 bases and J 11 bases; nucleotides not matched to a gene: 10. As DNA, the CDR3 is TGTGCCAGCAGCATGGACAGGGACCAGCCGGCTTTCTTT. As protein: CASSMDRDQPAFF. The full variable domain, with the rest looked up from reference TRBV11-2 and TRBJ1-1, is EAGVAQSPRYKIIEKRQSVAFWCNPISGHATLYWYQQILGQGPKLLIQFQNNGVVDDSQLPKDRFSAERLKGVDSTLKIQPAKLEDSAVYLCASSMDRDQPAFFGQGTRLTVV.

The chain carries TRBV28 and TRBJ2-6; tentative D call: TRBD1 (6 bases). Trimming removed 4 bases at V and 2 bases at J, with 9 bases between. The CDR3 loop spans 15 amino acids. The germline gives CDR1 MDHEN, CDR2 SYDVKM. Here the CDR3 DNA reads TGTGCCAGCAGTTCCCCAGGGGCTGGGGCCAACGTCCTGACTTTC. It specifies CASSSPGAGANVLTF.

The chain couples TRBV6-5 to TRBJ1-1, with D perhaps TRBD1 (5 bases). The V end was cut by 10 bases, the J end by 3 bases, with 12 bases between. This CDR3 has 12 residues. Germline CDR1 and CDR2: MNHEY and SVGAGI. The CDR3 sequence: CAIRWGDTEAFF. Written as DNA, the CDR3 is TGTGCCATTCGGTGGGGGGACACTGAAGCTTTCTTT.

The J gene is TRBJ2-1, the V gene TRBV18; 10 positions agree with TRBD2. Trimming took 3 bases from V and 3 from J; bases not matched to a gene: 5. This CDR3 region has 16 residues. Germline V CDR1 and CDR2: KGHSH, LQKENI. The CDR3 nucleotides are TGTGCCAGCTCACCTCCGAGCGGGGGGGTCTACAATGAGCAGTTCTTC. Translating it yields CASSPPSGGVYNEQFF.

The chain employs TRBV6-5 and TRBJ1-4; D perhaps matches TRBD1 (6 bases). The V end was cut by 6 bases, the J end by 6 bases, with 14 bases between. The CDR3 covers 14 residues. Germline values: CDR1 MNHEY, CDR2 SVGAGI. The CDR3 is CASSQGQWDEKLFF. The CDR3 nucleotides read TGTGCCAGCAGCCAGGGGCAGTGGGATGAAAAACTGTTTTTT.

The chain uses TRBV5-1 and TRBJ1-2; 7 positions agree with TRBD1. After removal of 4 bases from V and 4 bases from J, the junction contained 7 bases not matched to a gene. Germline CDR1 SGHRS, CDR2 YFSETQ. CDR3 size: 14 residues. CDR3 in DNA: TGCGCCAGCAGCCCCGGGACAGTTCCCTATGGCTACACCTTC. This codes for CASSPGTVPYGYTF.

The chain carries TRBV28 and TRBJ2-2, with TRBD1 matching over 7 bases. Germline values: CDR1 MDHEN, CDR2 SYDVKM. The CDR3 has 15 amino acids. Germline trimming cut 5 bases from V and 6 bases from J; bases unmatched to any gene: 9. CDR3 sequence (DNA): TGTGCCAGCAGTAGCCCGACAGGGCTAGCCGGGGAGCTGTTTTTT. Its translation is CASSSPTGLAGELFF.

The chain combines TRBV6-5 with TRBJ2-5; no reliable D call. Germline V gives CDR1 MNHEY, CDR2 SVGAGI. Trimming left V 6 bases short and J 4 bases short, with 12 bases between. The length of the CDR3 is 13 residues. The DNA for the CDR3 is TGTGCCAGCAGCCACCAACTCGGAGAGACCCAGTACTTC. The encoded protein is CASSHQLGETQYF.

V is TRBV29-1 and J is TRBJ2-3, with D perhaps matching TRBD2 (5 bases). The CDR3 covers 13 residues. Germline CDR1 reads SQVTM; CDR2 reads ANQGSEA. V lost 5 bases and J lost 2, with 11 bases in between. In nucleotides, the CDR3 is TGCAGCGTTCCTGAGAGGGCCACAGATACGCAGTATTTT. It codes for CSVPERATDTQYF.